This TCR beta chain was profiled in a study of blood T cell repertoires in COVID-19. Produced via immunoSEQ multiplex PCR; TCRdb's table is partial and in-frame only. This sample has 120,000 or so clones, with around 82% found just once. Trimming removed 2 bases at V and 1 base at J, with 7 bases between. Per germline, CDR1 SGHDT and CDR2 YYEEEE. CDR3 size: 13 residues. The genes are TRBV5-6 and TRBJ2-7, with D perhaps matching TRBD2 (6 bases). Sequenced material: peripheral blood. The receptor's source is a human donor in a cohort sampled during active COVID-19. The DNA of the CDR3 is TGTGCCAGCAGCTTTAGCGGTTCCTACGAGCAGTACTTC. Its translation is CASSFSGSYEQYF. Looking up the rest from reference TRBV5-6 and TRBJ2-7 gives the full variable domain: DAGVTQSPTHLIKTRGQQVTLRCSPKSGHDTVSWYQQALGQGPQFIFQYYEEEERQRGNFPDRFSGHQFPNYSSELNVNALLLGDSALYLCASSFSGSYEQYFGPGTRLTVT.